Below are 23 T cell receptor beta chains sequenced from a single sample in a study of shared T cell receptors in the human thymus. The data were produced by immunoSEQ multiplex PCR, yet TCRdb's version contains in-frame clones alone and is incomplete. The sample lists about 610,000 clones, 70% to 90% seen once, with about 0.01% in the top ten. These data are also associated with another study on human thymus T cells.

Input material: thymocytes. Receptor source: a boy under two years old with a congenital heart defect.

This chain joins TRBV27 and TRBJ1-3, with 9 positions matching TRBD1. Germline loops: CDR1 MNHEY, CDR2 SMNVEV (reference sequence). CDR3 size: 17 residues. The ends lost 0 bases at V and 2 bases at J; junction bases unmatched: 5. CDR3 amino acids: CASSLSKTGGPGNTIYF. The CDR3 region has the DNA TGTGCCAGCAGTTTATCGAAAACAGGGGGCCCTGGAAACACCATATATTTT.

The rearrangement uses TRBV9 and TRBJ2-6; perhaps TRBD2 as D (5 bases). The CDR3 has 14 amino acids. Germline V CDR1 and CDR2: SGDLS, YYNGEE. V dropped 0 bases and J dropped 8 bases, with 9 bases sitting between them. CDR3 coding DNA: TGTGCCAGCAGCGTAGCGGTGACTACCAACGTCCTGACTTTC. This encodes CASSVAVTTNVLTF.

The rearrangement links TRBV27 to TRBJ2-7, with 16 bases aligning to TRBD2. V dropped 6 bases and J dropped 6; count of bases not matched to a gene: 11. Germline values: CDR1 MNHEY, CDR2 SMNVEV (reference sequence). The length of the CDR3 is 17 residues. The CDR3 DNA reads as TGTGCCAGCAGGGATGGGACTAGCGGGAGGGCAGGAGGCGAGCAGTACTTC. Its protein product is CASRDGTSGRAGGEQYF.

The chain is built from TRBV5-1 and TRBJ1-5, with 9 bases identical to TRBD1. V lost 0 bases and J lost 3; bases outside the gene matches: 10. Germline loops: CDR1 SGHRS, CDR2 YFSETQ. The length of the CDR3 is 18 residues. CDR3 DNA sequence: TGCGCCAGCAGCTTGGGAATGAGGACAGGGGCTAACAATCAGCCCCAGCATTTT. As protein: CASSLGMRTGANNQPQHF.

The chain recombines TRBV28 with TRBJ1-1, with TRBD1 matching 11 bases. Trimming took 6 bases from V and 2 from J; bases not matched to a gene: 8. Germline CDR1 MDHEN, CDR2 SYDVKM. The CDR3 loop spans 16 amino acids. DNA for the CDR3: TGTGCCAGCAGCCCGGGACAGGGGGTTGGAAACACTGAAGCTTTCTTT. Translation gives CASSPGQGVGNTEAFF.

The chain combines TRBV27 with TRBJ1-1, with D possibly being TRBD1 (5 bases). Germline V gene data show CDR1 as MNHEY and CDR2 as SMNVEV (reference sequence). V dropped 8 bases and J dropped 7 bases, with 14 bases sitting between them. The length of the CDR3 is 12 residues. The CDR3 region has the DNA TGTGCCAGCTCCTCCCGGGGGGGTGAAGCTTTCTTT. Protein sequence: CASSSRGGEAFF.

This chain's CDR3 is CATKDRTIDYGYTF. CDR3 DNA sequence: TGTGCCACCAAGGACCGGACTATTGACTATGGCTACACCTTC. The V call is TRBV6-6, the J call TRBJ1-2; D is uncertain. CDR1 is MNHNY and CDR2 is SVGAGI in the germline V gene (reference sequence). The CDR3 extends over 14 amino acids. The V end was cut by 10 bases, the J end by 3 bases, with 18 bases between.

This clone was detected only a few times. At one boundary the junction diverges from the germline segment, which might be a read error. The chain is built from TRBV28 and TRBJ2-3, with a tentative D call TRBD1 (6 bases). Germline values: CDR1 MDHEN, CDR2 SYDVKM. The CDR3 has 10 residues. CDR3 DNA: TGTGCCAGCGGTCGCAGGGGCAGAGTGTTT. It yields the protein CASGRRGRVF.

V is TRBV2 and J is TRBJ1-1; 10 bases line up with TRBD1. This CDR3 has 18 residues. V gave up 5 bases and J gave up 2 bases; unmatched junction bases: 14. From germline, CDR1 is SNHLY and CDR2 FYNNEI. The CDR3 nucleotides are TGTGCCAGCAGTCCTCACGGGGACAGGGGTGGGGAAAACACTGAAGCTTTCTTT. Translating gives CASSPHGDRGGENTEAFF.

This chain's CDR3 is CASSPSPGGDTQYF. Written as DNA, the CDR3 is TGTGCCAGCAGTCCGTCTCCGGGGGGGGATACGCAGTATTTT. This chain connects TRBV6-5 to TRBJ2-3, with TRBD2 matching over 8 bases. There are 14 residues in the CDR3. The V gene's germline CDR1 is MNHEY and CDR2 SVGAGI. V was pared by 5 bases and J by 6 bases, with 7 bases of the junction left unmatched.

The chain employs TRBV29-1 and TRBJ1-2; D unclear. Trimming left V 1 base short and J 2 bases short, with 8 bases between. This CDR3 contains 13 residues. Germline values: CDR1 SQVTM, CDR2 ANQGSEA. CDR3 sequence: CSVEGGSNYGYTF. The CDR3 DNA reads TGCAGCGTTGAAGGAGGGTCGAACTATGGCTACACCTTC.

This clone appeared a single time. The chain links TRBV7-9 to TRBJ2-1; maybe TRBD1 (5 bases). CDR1 is SEHNR and CDR2 is FQNEAQ in the germline V gene (reference sequence). Trimming took off 11 bases at V and 6 bases at J, with 20 bases between the two ends. This CDR3 is built from 14 residues. CDR3 protein: CASFEQWGGNEQFF. CDR3 sequence (DNA): TGTGCCTCCTTCGAACAGTGGGGCGGCAATGAGCAGTTCTTC.

This chain connects TRBV27 to TRBJ1-3; 7 positions match TRBD1. J gave up 3 bases and V 4 bases, and 6 bases lay outside the gene matches. CDR1 MNHEY and CDR2 SMNVEV come from the germline V gene (reference sequence). The CDR3 runs to 15 residues. CDR3 in amino acids: CASSSFRDSGNTIYF. CDR3 coding DNA: TGTGCCAGCAGTTCCTTCAGGGACAGTGGAAACACCATATATTTT.

CDR3 protein: CASSEAGPTSLINNEQFF. The CDR3 nucleotides are TGTGCCAGCAGTGAAGCGGGCCCGACTAGCCTCATAAACAATGAGCAGTTCTTC. The chain carries TRBV6-1 and TRBJ2-1, with TRBD2 identical over 7 bases. In germline, CDR1 is MNHNS, CDR2 SASEGT. This CDR3 has 18 residues. V dropped 0 bases and J dropped 5; count of bases not matched to a gene: 13.

The J gene is TRBJ2-3, the V gene TRBV15, with TRBD2 matching 16 bases. J gave up 4 bases and V 5 bases, and 3 bases lay outside the gene matches. This CDR3 is built from 16 residues. Germline V gives CDR1 LNHNV, CDR2 YYDKDF (reference sequence). CDR3 region: CATSGTSGRGADTQYF. The CDR3 DNA follows: TGTGCCACCAGCGGGACTAGCGGGAGGGGGGCAGATACGCAGTATTTT.

The genes are TRBV6-1 and TRBJ1-4; TRBD1 is a possible D gene (5 bases). This CDR3 comprises 15 residues. V lost 0 bases to trimming and J lost 10 bases, with 15 bases between them. The V gene's germline CDR1 is MNHNS and CDR2 SASEGT. CDR3 region: CASSEAAGKASKLFF. DNA for the CDR3: TGTGCCAGCAGTGAAGCGGCAGGGAAGGCGTCAAAACTGTTTTTT.

The chain links TRBV5-1 to TRBJ2-1; 11 bases align to TRBD1. The germline V gene has CDR1 SGHRS and CDR2 YFSETQ. CDR3 length: 14 residues. The V segment lost 4 bases and the J segment 7 bases; nucleotides outside the gene matches: 4. This CDR3 is CASSSGQGANEQFF. The CDR3 nucleotides read TGCGCCAGCAGCAGCGGACAGGGGGCAAATGAGCAGTTCTTC.

V gene TRBV7-6 combines with J gene TRBJ2-1; TRBD2 is a possible D gene (6 bases). The CDR3 covers 13 residues. Trimming cost V 8 bases and J 8 bases, with 16 bases left between them. Per the germline V gene, CDR1 is SGHVS and CDR2 is FNYEAQ. The CDR3 DNA reads as TGTGCCAGCCTAAGGAGGGGATGCGATGAGCAGTTCTTC. Protein product: CASLRRGCDEQFF. The full variable domain, rest sourced from reference TRBV7-6 and TRBJ2-1, is GAGVSQSPRYKVTKRGQDVALRCDPISGHVSLYWYRQALGQGPEFLTYFNYEAQQDKSGLPNDRFSAERPEGSISTLTIQRTEQRDSAMYRCASLRRGCDEQFFGPGTRLTVL.

The rearrangement uses TRBV10-3 and TRBJ1-5, with 7 bases identical to TRBD1. The junction had 8 bases not matched to a gene; V was cut back by 4 bases and J by 5 bases. Germline CDR1 reads ENHRY; CDR2 reads SYGVKD. The CDR3 spans 15 residues. The CDR3 loop is CAISVGDQGDQPQHF. In DNA form, the CDR3 reads TGTGCCATCAGTGTTGGAGACCAGGGGGATCAGCCCCAGCATTTT.

The gene calls are TRBV9 and TRBJ2-1; 7 bases align to TRBD2. The CDR3 runs to 13 residues. The junction had 0 bases not matched to a gene; V was cut back by 0 bases and J by 6 bases. Germline V CDR1 and CDR2: SGDLS, YYNGEE. CDR3 sequence: CASSVGGGNEQFF. The CDR3 DNA reads as TGTGCCAGCAGCGTAGGGGGGGGCAATGAGCAGTTCTTC. Filled out from reference TRBV9 and TRBJ2-1, the complete variable domain reads DSGVTQTPKHLITATGQRVTLRCSPRSGDLSVYWYQQSLDQGLQFLIQYYNGEERAKGNILERFSAQQFPDLHSELNLSSLELGDSALYFCASSVGGGNEQFFGPGTRLTVL.

The gene calls are TRBV5-4 and TRBJ2-7, with D perhaps matching TRBD1 (6 bases). With 4 bases removed from V and 0 bases from J, the gap between germline ends came to 14 bases. The V gene's germline CDR1 is SGHNT and CDR2 YYREEE (reference sequence). The CDR3 covers 15 residues. The CDR3 region has the DNA TGTGCCAGCAGCCGCACCGGGACACACTCCTACGAGCAGTACTTC. It is translated as CASSRTGTHSYEQYF.

This clone was seen a single time. This chain connects TRBV4-3 to TRBJ2-3; 10 bases align to TRBD2. Germline CDR1 reads LGHNA; CDR2 reads YSLEER. The CDR3 is 16 residues long. Unmatched junction bases numbered 4, after V lost 4 bases and J lost 0 bases. As DNA, the CDR3 is TGCGCCAGCAGCCCTAGCGGGAGACACAGCACAGATACGCAGTATTTT. This encodes CASSPSGRHSTDTQYF.

This chain joins TRBV5-4 and TRBJ1-2; tentative D call: TRBD1 (5 bases). The V gene's germline CDR1 is SGHNT and CDR2 YYREEE (reference sequence). The V and J ends lost 3 bases and 7 bases respectively, with 16 bases between them. CDR3 length: 14 amino acids. CDR3 bases: TGTGCCAGCAGCTACCCCAGGGTTTACGGTGGCTACACCTTC. It encodes CASSYPRVYGGYTF. Full variable domain (missing parts from reference TRBV5-4 and TRBJ1-2): ETGVTQSPTHLIKTRGQQVTLRCSSQSGHNTVSWYQQALGQGPQFIFQYYREEENGRGNFPPRFSGLQFPNYSSELNVNALELDDSALYLCASSYPRVYGGYTFGSGTRLTVV.